The 28 T cell receptor beta chains listed next were all sequenced from one sample in a study of blood T cell repertoires in COVID-19. TCRdb's table, derived via immunoSEQ multiplex PCR, lists solely in-frame clones and lacks some. The repertoire includes under 300,000 clones, around 87% of them detected once, and 1.6% sits in the top ten. Sequenced material: PBMCs or T cells enriched from blood (not recorded which). These receptors all come from a woman in her forties or fifties who had recovered from COVID-19.

The chain is built from TRBV30 and TRBJ2-7, with 11 bases lining up with TRBD1. The CDR3 extends over 14 amino acids. With 2 bases clipped from V and 3 bases from J, the junction kept 3 bases outside the gene matches. CDR1 GTSNPN and CDR2 SVGIG come from the germline V gene (reference sequence). The CDR3 DNA sequence: TGTGCCTGGAGTCGGGACAGGGGGTTCTACGAGCAGTACTTC. This encodes CAWSRDRGFYEQYF.

V is TRBV4-1 and J is TRBJ2-1, with D perhaps TRBD2 (5 bases). This CDR3 has 17 residues. From germline, CDR1 is MGHRA and CDR2 YSYEKL. Trimming left V 0 bases short and J 4 bases short, with 16 bases between. CDR3 residues: CASSQEVDYLGYNEQFF. The CDR3 nucleotides are TGCGCCAGCAGCCAAGAAGTCGACTACCTCGGGTACAATGAGCAGTTCTTC.

The chain recombines TRBV12-3 or TRBV12-4 with TRBJ2-7; 7 nucleotides align to TRBD1. Unmatched junction bases numbered 6, after V lost 7 bases and J lost 3 bases. This CDR3 has 13 amino acids. Here the CDR3 reads CASTGTAGYEQYF. CDR3 DNA sequence: TGTGCCAGCACTGGGACAGCAGGCTACGAGCAGTACTTC.

The chain joins TRBV19 to TRBJ1-2; 7 nucleotides agree with TRBD1. V lost 4 bases to trimming and J lost 2 bases; unmatched junction nucleotides: 4. This CDR3 is 14 amino acids long. The germline V gene encodes CDR1 LNHDA and CDR2 SQIVND (reference sequence). This CDR3 reads CASSNRQGNYGYTF. Here the CDR3 DNA reads TGTGCCAGTAGTAACAGACAGGGAAACTATGGCTACACCTTC. The whole variable domain, filled in from reference TRBV19 and TRBJ1-2, reads DGGITQSPKYLFRKEGQNVTLSCEQNLNHDAMYWYRQDPGQGLRLIYYSQIVNDFQKGDIAEGYSVSREKKESFPLTVTSAQKNPTAFYLCASSNRQGNYGYTFGSGTRLTVV.

The J gene is TRBJ2-1, the V gene TRBV30, with TRBD2 matching 7 bases. Unmatched junction bases numbered 15, after V lost 8 bases and J lost 8 bases. CDR1 is GTSNPN, CDR2 SVGIG, per germline (reference sequence). The CDR3 is made up of 14 amino acids. The CDR3 nucleotides are TGTGCCGGACGACTTAGCGGGCGCCGCCATGAGCAGTTCTTC. This codes for CAGRLSGRRHEQFF.

This chain links TRBV18 with TRBJ2-3; D not resolved. The CDR3 spans 15 residues. With 6 bases removed from V and 2 bases from J, the gap between germline ends came to 15 bases. The germline gives CDR1 KGHSH, CDR2 LQKENI. The CDR3 DNA follows: TGTGCCAGCTCCCCTTCGGTTCGCTTCACAGATACGCAGTATTTT. Translating it yields CASSPSVRFTDTQYF.

This rearrangement joins TRBV27 to TRBJ2-7; TRBD1 matches 7 bases. CDR1 and CDR2 from the germline V gene are MNHEY and SMNVEV (reference sequence). V dropped 7 bases and J dropped 7; count of bases not matched to a gene: 10. CDR3 length equals 13 residues. The CDR3 DNA reads as TGTGCCAGCAAAAACAGGGGAGTTCGGGAGCAGTACTTC. Translation gives CASKNRGVREQYF.

The gene calls are TRBV25-1 and TRBJ2-7; 10 bases map to TRBD2. CDR1 and CDR2 from the germline V gene are MGHDK and SYGVNS. The CDR3 runs 15 residues. V lost 3 bases and J lost 5; bases outside the gene matches: 7. This CDR3 reads CASSDPGLAFDEQYF. CDR3 sequence (DNA): TGTGCCAGCAGTGATCCGGGACTAGCGTTCGACGAGCAGTACTTC.

Notes on this clone: In the same sample, other DNA sequences code for this CDR3. In DNA form, the CDR3 reads TGTGCCAGCAGCTTGGACAGAAACACTGAAGCTTTCTTT. Its protein is CASSLDRNTEAFF. This chain links TRBV7-8 with TRBJ1-1, with D possibly TRBD1 on 6 matching bases. CDR1 and CDR2 from the germline V gene are SGHVS and FQNEAQ. The CDR3 has 13 amino acids. V shed 3 bases and J shed 2 bases, with 7 bases lying between them.

The chain recombines TRBV5-1 with TRBJ2-2; 10 nucleotides line up with TRBD1. Germline loops: CDR1 SGHRS, CDR2 YFSETQ. J lost 6 bases, V lost 0 bases, and 2 bases had no gene match. The length of the CDR3 is 15 residues. CDR3 protein: CASSLVGQGAGELFF. The DNA for the CDR3 is TGCGCCAGCAGCTTGGTCGGACAGGGGGCCGGGGAGCTGTTTTTT.

The rearrangement joins TRBV30 to TRBJ1-1; weak D call: TRBD1 (6 bases). Germline values: CDR1 GTSNPN, CDR2 SVGIG (reference sequence). Trimming left V 4 bases short and J 1 base short, with 10 bases between. CDR3 length equals 13 residues. The CDR3 is CAWTDRPNTEAFF. The CDR3 DNA is TGTGCCTGGACCGACAGGCCGAACACTGAAGCTTTCTTT.

The chain uses TRBV28 and TRBJ1-2; possibly TRBD1 for D (5 bases). Germline assignment: CDR1 MDHEN and CDR2 SYDVKM. The CDR3 consists of 13 residues. V lost 3 bases to trimming and J lost 8 bases, with 13 bases between them. The CDR3, as DNA: TGTGCCAGCAGTTTGGGGCCCGGTGACGGCTACACCTTC. As protein: CASSLGPGDGYTF.

The count of this clone is one. This chain links TRBV30 with TRBJ2-7, with D perhaps matching TRBD2 (5 bases). V was clipped by 7 bases and J by 0 bases, with 13 bases between them. In germline, CDR1 is GTSNPN, CDR2 SVGIG (reference sequence). This CDR3 is 13 amino acids long. CDR3 coding DNA: TGTGCCTTGTTAGCGATCGGCTCCTACGAGCAGTACTTC. Protein: CALLAIGSYEQYF.

The rearrangement links TRBV30 to TRBJ2-3, with D possibly TRBD2 on 6 matching bases. CDR1 and CDR2 from the germline V gene are GTSNPN and SVGIG (reference sequence). The CDR3 spans 14 residues. V dropped 0 bases and J dropped 2 bases, with 9 bases sitting between them. Here the CDR3 reads CAWSVGGNTDTQYF. The CDR3, as DNA: TGTGCCTGGAGTGTCGGCGGGAACACAGATACGCAGTATTTT.

V is TRBV19 and J is TRBJ2-1; D is uncertain. CDR3 size: 13 residues. Deletions cut 4 bases from V and 8 bases from J, with 12 bases between. Germline V lookup: CDR1 LNHDA, CDR2 SQIVND (reference sequence). CDR3 sequence: CASSTADAYEQFF. The CDR3 nucleotides are TGTGCCAGTAGTACTGCGGATGCCTATGAGCAGTTCTTC.

A word on this clone: One end of the junction does not line up with germline, which may come from a read error. The chain has TRBV7-9 and TRBJ2-5; 7 bases are a match to TRBD2. Germline V CDR1 and CDR2: SEHNR, FQNEAQ (reference sequence). The CDR3 consists of 16 residues. CDR3 loop: CASSLKLGLDQGTQYF. The CDR3 coding sequence is TGTGCCAGCAGCTTGAAATTAGGACTAGACCAAGGGACCCAGTACTTC. The full variable domain, completed using reference TRBV7-9 and TRBJ2-5, is DTGVSQNPRHKITKRGQNVTFRCDPISEHNRLYWYRQTLGQGPEFLTYFQNEAQLEKSRLLSDRFSAERPKGSFSTLEIQRTEQGDSAMYLCASSLKLGLDQGTQYFGPGTRLLVL.

This chain links TRBV12-5 with TRBJ2-2, with D hard to call. The CDR3 sequence is 13 residues long. The V end lost 9 bases, the J end lost 4 bases, and 12 bases lay between the germline ends. Germline assignment: CDR1 LGHNT and CDR2 FRNRAP. CDR3 nucleotides: TGTGCTAGCCAGGCTCAAGGCACCGGGGAGCTGTTTTTT. This sequence encodes CASQAQGTGELFF. The entire variable domain, with the rest obtained from reference TRBV12-5 and TRBJ2-2, is as follows: DARVTQTPRHKVTEMGQEVTMRCQPILGHNTVFWYRQTMMQGLELLAYFRNRAPLDDSGMPKDRFSAEMPDATLATLKIQPSEPRDSAVYFCASQAQGTGELFFGEGSRLTVL.

The chain employs TRBV6-5 and TRBJ2-5; D gene ambiguous. The V gene's germline CDR1 is MNHEY and CDR2 SVGAGI. The CDR3 is made up of 15 amino acids. Trimming cost V 0 bases and J 2 bases, with 10 bases left between them. This CDR3 reads CASSYSGLEQETQYF. For the CDR3, the DNA is TGTGCCAGCAGTTACTCTGGCTTGGAGCAAGAGACCCAGTACTTC.

The rearrangement joins TRBV19 to TRBJ2-7; TRBD1 agrees at 9 bases. The CDR3 is 15 amino acids. Per the germline V gene, CDR1 is LNHDA and CDR2 is SQIVND (reference sequence). Trimming cost V 0 bases and J 4 bases; bases outside gene matches: 4. The CDR3 is CASSIEGQGWYEQYF. CDR3 DNA sequence: TGTGCCAGTAGTATAGAGGGACAGGGTTGGTACGAGCAGTACTTC. Variable domain in full (rest from reference TRBV19 and TRBJ2-7): DGGITQSPKYLFRKEGQNVTLSCEQNLNHDAMYWYRQDPGQGLRLIYYSQIVNDFQKGDIAEGYSVSREKKESFPLTVTSAQKNPTAFYLCASSIEGQGWYEQYFGPGTRLTVT.

The CDR3 reads CASSVAVGANYEQYF. DNA of the CDR3: TGTGCCAGCAGCGTGGCGGTAGGGGCAAACTACGAGCAGTACTTC. The chain combines TRBV5-5 with TRBJ2-7, with D possibly TRBD1 on 5 matching bases. Looked up from germline, CDR1 is SGHKS and CDR2 is YYEKEE (reference sequence). This CDR3 comprises 15 residues. V lost 4 bases and J lost 3, with 17 bases in between.

The chain links TRBV19 to TRBJ2-1, with D maybe TRBD2 (6 bases). CDR1 is LNHDA and CDR2 is SQIVND in the germline V gene (reference sequence). The CDR3 has 13 amino acids. V was pared by 10 bases and J by 11 bases, with 21 bases between. For the CDR3, the DNA is TGTGCCACAAACAACCGGGAGACCGAAAAGCAGTTCTTC. Translated, it gives CATNNRETEKQFF.

The V gene is TRBV3-1 (or the pseudogene TRBV3-2), the J gene TRBJ2-1; 8 bases agree with TRBD2. V gave up 2 bases and J gave up 8 bases; unmatched junction bases: 14. The CDR3 length is 17 residues. Per germline, CDR1 LGHDT and CDR2 YNNKEL (reference sequence). CDR3 coding DNA: TGTGCCAGCAGCCAAAGCGATTTGGGAGCGGGAGCGGATGAGCAGTTCTTC. Amino acids: CASSQSDLGAGADEQFF.

This clone has a single count. The chain recombines TRBV2 with TRBJ1-1; no firm D call. CDR1 and CDR2 from the germline V gene are SNHLY and FYNNEI. CDR3 size: 15 residues. V lost 6 bases to trimming and J lost 0 bases, with 14 bases between them. The CDR3 here is CASRPDIVMNTEAFF. The DNA of the CDR3 is TGTGCCAGCAGGCCCGATATAGTCATGAACACTGAAGCTTTCTTT.

This clone was recorded only once. V gene TRBV11-2 combines with J gene TRBJ1-2; 8 nucleotides line up with TRBD1. The germline V gene encodes CDR1 SGHAT and CDR2 FQNNGV. V gave up 5 bases and J gave up 4 bases; unmatched junction bases: 6. This CDR3 region has 14 residues. CDR3 DNA sequence: TGTGCCAGCAGCCTCGGACAGGGATCCTATGGCTACACCTTC. It yields the protein CASSLGQGSYGYTF.

This sequence joins TRBV10-3 and TRBJ1-4; D is perhaps TRBD1 (6 bases). In germline, CDR1 is ENHRY, CDR2 SYGVKD. The V gene lost 3 bases and the J gene lost 8 bases, with 7 bases spanning the gap. The CDR3 is 12 amino acids. The CDR3 DNA reads as TGTGCCATCAGTGAAGGGGGAGAAAAACTGTTTTTT. It is translated as CAISEGGEKLFF.

This chain links TRBV5-5 with TRBJ2-7; 10 bases line up with TRBD2. Germline V CDR1 and CDR2: SGHKS, YYEKEE (reference sequence). This CDR3 contains 16 residues. Trimming at V came to 0 bases and at J to 3 bases, leaving 6 bases not matched to a gene. The CDR3 sequence is CASSLDRWTSGYEQYF. CDR3 DNA sequence: TGTGCCAGCAGCTTGGATCGCTGGACTAGCGGCTACGAGCAGTACTTC.

V and J are TRBV7-2 and TRBJ2-1; the match to TRBD1 covers 10 bases. The junction had 6 bases not matched to a gene; V was cut back by 10 bases and J by 3 bases. This CDR3 is 14 amino acids long. From germline, CDR1 is SGHTA and CDR2 FQGNSA. CDR3 amino acids: CANTRDRGYNEQFF. The CDR3, as DNA: TGTGCCAACACCCGGGACAGGGGCTACAATGAGCAGTTCTTC.

The J gene is TRBJ1-5, the V gene TRBV7-9, with a tentative D call TRBD1 (6 bases). The CDR3 has 16 amino acids. Per germline, CDR1 SEHNR and CDR2 FQNEAQ (reference sequence). The V gene lost 4 bases and the J gene lost 6 bases, with 19 bases spanning the gap. The CDR3 here is CASSSALGHAAQPQHF. The DNA of the CDR3 is TGTGCCAGCAGCTCCGCCTTGGGACACGCAGCTCAGCCCCAGCATTTT.